These 26 T cell receptor beta chains were sequenced from one sample in a study of CD8+CD57+ T cells in acquired aplastic anemia. Genomic DNA, serving as template, underwent TCR beta VDJ and CDR3 profiling. TCRdb called the reads again in MiXCR, with one record for every CDR3 protein. The table lists around 230,000 distinct CDR3 sequences, 61% of them singletons. Sequenced input: sorted CD4+, CD8+, or CD8+CD57+ T cells (not recorded which) from PBMCs. The receptors originated from a human donor in good health.

Concerning this clonotype: A read error may be the cause here, since a much bigger clone is one base away. The chain has TRBV13 and TRBJ1-1; 7 nucleotides match TRBD1. The CDR3 is 15 amino acids. Germline CDR1 is PRHDT and CDR2 is FYEKMQ (reference sequence). In DNA form, the CDR3 reads TGTGCCAGCAGTCAACGACAGGGATGGCTCACTGAAGCTTCCTTT. Its protein product is CASSQRQGWLTEASF.

The table lists this clonotype with a few counts. The chain carries TRBV29-1 and TRBJ1-2; D unclear. The CDR3 runs to 12 residues. Per the germline V gene, CDR1 is SQVTM and CDR2 is ANQGSEA. Trimming left V 7 bases short and J 2 bases short, with 11 bases between. CDR3 DNA sequence: TGCAGCGACTTAGACATAAACTATGGCTACACCTTC. Protein: CSDLDINYGYTF.

The chain has TRBV2 and TRBJ1-6; D is uncertain. Per the germline V gene, CDR1 is SNHLY and CDR2 is FYNNEI. The CDR3 length is 10 residues. Trimming shortened V by 1 base and J by 12 bases, and 1 base separated the two germline ends. Here the CDR3 DNA reads TGTGCCAGCAGTGAAGAACCCCTCCACTTT. Amino acids: CASSEEPLHF.

The V call is TRBV20-1, the J call TRBJ2-1; TRBD2 matches at 12 bases. CDR1 is DFQATT, CDR2 SNEGSKA, per germline (reference sequence). V lost 0 bases and J lost 8; bases outside the gene matches: 8. CDR3 size: 16 residues. This chain's CDR3 is CSARERTSGMSHEQFF. The CDR3 bases are TGCAGTGCTAGAGAACGGACTAGCGGGATGTCGCATGAGCAGTTCTTC.

CDR3 in DNA: TGCAGTGCTAGAGATGCGGGGAGGGGTGACAATCAGCCCCAGCATTTT. Its translation: CSARDAGRGDNQPQHF. The chain has TRBV20-1 and TRBJ1-5; D perhaps matches TRBD1 (5 bases). Germline V gene lookup returns CDR1 DFQATT and CDR2 SNEGSKA (reference sequence). The CDR3 extends over 16 amino acids. V was cut by 0 bases and J by 3 bases, with 15 bases left in between.

Concerning this clonotype: The junction departs from germline at one end; a sequencing error may be responsible. The chain is built from TRBV20-1 and TRBJ2-1, with 7 bases identical to TRBD1. CDR3 length: 12 residues. Germline CDR1 reads DFQATT; CDR2 reads SNEGSKA (reference sequence). The CDR3 is CSARSDRLERFF. For the CDR3, the DNA is TGCAGTGCTAGATCGGACAGGCTTGAGCGGTTCTTC.

The chain employs TRBV24-1 and TRBJ2-1, with D maybe TRBD1 (5 bases). Looked up from germline, CDR1 is KGHDR and CDR2 is SFDVKD. The V end was cut by 3 bases, the J end by 8 bases, with 16 bases between. This CDR3 has 15 residues. The CDR3 region is CATSDPTGPGDEQFF. CDR3 nucleotides: TGTGCCACCAGTGATCCCACAGGCCCGGGCGATGAGCAGTTCTTC.

V and J are TRBV29-1 and TRBJ1-1; D gene uncertain. V was pared by 4 bases and J by 0 bases, with 9 bases between. CDR3 length: 13 amino acids. In germline, CDR1 is SQVTM, CDR2 ANQGSEA. Written as DNA, the CDR3 is TGCAGCGTTGGAAGGCAGCTGAACACTGAAGCTTTCTTT. Its protein is CSVGRQLNTEAFF. The full variable domain, completed using reference TRBV29-1 and TRBJ1-1, is SAVISQKPSRDICQRGTSLTIQCQVDSQVTMMFWYRQQPGQSLTLIATANQGSEATYESGFVIDKFPISRPNLTFSTLTVSNMSPEDSSIYLCSVGRQLNTEAFFGQGTRLTVV.

This rearrangement joins TRBV7-3 to TRBJ2-3, with TRBD2 as a possible D gene (7 bases). This CDR3 has 14 amino acids. The V end lost 0 bases, the J end lost 6 bases, and 10 bases lay between the germline ends. The germline V gene encodes CDR1 SGHTA and CDR2 FQGTGA. Here the CDR3 DNA reads TGTGCCAGCAGCTTAACTGGGGGGGCCGATACGCAGTATTTT. This codes for CASSLTGGADTQYF.

The table lists this clonotype with many counts. This chain uses TRBV11-2 with TRBJ2-1; maybe TRBD2 (6 bases). Per the germline V gene, CDR1 is SGHAT and CDR2 is FQNNGV. V lost 3 bases and J lost 4, with 13 bases in between. The CDR3 runs to 15 residues. The CDR3 sequence: CASSFSSGRYNEQFF. As DNA, the CDR3 is TGTGCCAGCAGCTTTAGTAGCGGCCGATACAATGAGCAGTTCTTC.

This clonotype has a handful of counts. CDR3 sequence: CASSLGKKQETQYF. CDR3 bases: TGTGCCAGCAGCTTAGGGAAAAAACAAGAGACCCAGTACTTC. The chain is built from TRBV7-3 and TRBJ2-5; D uncertain. Germline CDR1 is SGHTA and CDR2 is FQGTGA. V dropped 2 bases and J dropped 2 bases, with 9 bases sitting between them. CDR3 length: 14 residues.

The genes are TRBV20-1 and TRBJ2-5; 8 bases fit TRBD1. After removal of 0 bases from V and 5 bases from J, the junction contained 11 bases not matched to a gene. CDR1 is DFQATT, CDR2 SNEGSKA, per germline (reference sequence). The CDR3 covers 16 residues. Here the CDR3 reads CSARDPLTGEMETQYF. The CDR3 DNA follows: TGCAGTGCTAGAGATCCCTTGACAGGGGAGATGGAGACCCAGTACTTC.

The V gene is TRBV13, the J gene TRBJ2-2; TRBD1 matches at 9 bases. This CDR3 is built from 17 residues. V shed 1 base and J 4 bases; nucleotides not matched to a gene: 7. CDR1 is PRHDT and CDR2 is FYEKMQ in the germline V gene (reference sequence). CDR3 residues: CASSLAGDRVSTGELFF. The CDR3, as DNA: TGTGCCAGCAGCTTAGCCGGGGACAGGGTTTCCACCGGGGAGCTGTTTTTT.

The CDR3 bases are TGTGCCAGCAGCCCGGATGGGGGAGAGGGCGAAAAACTGTTTTTT. Residues: CASSPDGGEGEKLFF. The chain uses TRBV7-8 and TRBJ1-4; possible D gene TRBD1, 5 bases. From germline, CDR1 is SGHVS and CDR2 FQNEAQ. V lost 5 bases, J lost 8 bases, and 18 bases lay in between. CDR3 length equals 15 residues.

The chain has TRBV19 and TRBJ1-1; TRBD1 aligns across 10 bases. Germline values: CDR1 LNHDA, CDR2 SQIVND (reference sequence). Trimming at V came to 3 bases and at J to 5 bases, leaving 3 bases not matched to a gene. This CDR3 has 14 amino acids. CDR3 protein: CASSIRDRGTEAFF. In DNA form, the CDR3 reads TGTGCCAGTAGTATTCGGGACAGGGGTACTGAAGCTTTCTTT.

The chain recombines TRBV7-2 with TRBJ1-6; unclear D gene. The CDR3 is made up of 14 amino acids. Germline assignment: CDR1 SGHTA and CDR2 FQGNSA. The V gene lost 6 bases and the J gene lost 8 bases, with 14 bases spanning the gap. For the CDR3, the DNA is TGTGCCAGCAGTTTTTCAACGGATTATTCACCCCTCCACTTT. Translated, it gives CASSFSTDYSPLHF.

This clonotype came up once. This chain joins TRBV7-9 and TRBJ2-7, with a tentative D call TRBD2 (6 bases). Germline values: CDR1 SEHNR, CDR2 FQNEAQ (reference sequence). Trimming pared 5 bases from V and 1 base from J, leaving 15 bases between. The CDR3 spans 15 residues. The CDR3 nucleotides read TGTGCCAGCAGCCAAGGCTTGGGAGGTTCCTACGAGCAGTACTTC. Protein: CASSQGLGGSYEQYF.

This clonotype was picked up many times. This chain uses TRBV5-8 with TRBJ2-1, with TRBD2 as a possible D gene (6 bases). The germline CDR1 and CDR2 sequences are SGHTS and YDEGEE. Trimming pared 0 bases from V and 5 bases from J, leaving 12 bases between. This CDR3 contains 15 residues. The DNA for the CDR3 is TGTGCCAGCAGCTTGGAGTTAGCGGTGAACAATGAGCAGTTCTTC. Its protein is CASSLELAVNNEQFF.

Points on this clonotype: A much larger clone differs by one base, so this may be a read error. The chain is built from TRBV30 and TRBJ1-2; D remains unclear. The CDR3 has 11 residues. The V gene's germline CDR1 is GTSNPN and CDR2 SVGIG (reference sequence). In DNA, the CDR3 is TGTGCCTGGAGTGGGCGGTATGGCCACACCTTC. Encoded protein: CAWSGRYGHTF.

This clonotype has at least ten counts. V and J are TRBV4-1 and TRBJ1-4; D not resolved. Germline V gene data show CDR1 as MGHRA and CDR2 as YSYEKL. Trimming took off 2 bases at V and 6 bases at J, with 10 bases between the two ends. This CDR3 spans 14 amino acids. The CDR3 DNA reads TGCGCCAGCAGCCAAACGGGAGTAGATGAAAAACTGTTTTTT. It is translated as CASSQTGVDEKLFF.

The V call is TRBV6-1, the J call TRBJ1-6; 9 bases fit TRBD1. V was pared by 5 bases and J by 7 bases, with 9 bases of the junction left unmatched. CDR3 length: 16 residues. Germline CDR1 reads MNHNS; CDR2 reads SASEGT. The CDR3 DNA sequence: TGTGCCAGCAGTTACGGCACCGGGACAGGGAATTCACCCCTCCACTTT. Amino acids: CASSYGTGTGNSPLHF.

This chain links TRBV7-9 with TRBJ2-3; D is perhaps TRBD1 or TRBD2 (5 bases each). Germline assignment: CDR1 SEHNR and CDR2 FQNEAQ (reference sequence). V was clipped by 3 bases and J by 2 bases, with 21 bases between them. This CDR3 spans 18 amino acids. The CDR3 here is CASSLVLPGRGYTDTQYF. The CDR3 nucleotides are TGTGCCAGCAGCTTGGTTCTCCCGGGACGAGGCTACACAGATACGCAGTATTTT.

This clonotype came up a few times. The chain recombines TRBV12-3 or TRBV12-4 with TRBJ2-7; 10 nucleotides match TRBD1. Unmatched junction bases numbered 1, after V lost 6 bases and J lost 2 bases. There are 13 residues in the CDR3. DNA of the CDR3: TGTGCCAGCAGAGGGACAGGGGCCTACGAGCAGTACTTC. Its translation: CASRGTGAYEQYF.

This clonotype was found a few times. This sequence joins TRBV25-1 and TRBJ2-1; possibly TRBD1 for D (5 bases). The CDR3 is 14 amino acids. Trimming pared 2 bases from V and 5 bases from J, leaving 10 bases between. In germline, CDR1 is MGHDK, CDR2 SYGVNS. Written as DNA, the CDR3 is TGTGCCAGCAGTGAAATTCAGGGAAACAATGAGCAGTTCTTC. It translates to CASSEIQGNNEQFF.

The chain links TRBV10-3 to TRBJ1-4, with D unclear. The CDR3 loop spans 14 amino acids. CDR1 ENHRY and CDR2 SYGVKD come from the germline V gene. V was shortened by 0 bases and J by 2 bases, with 4 bases between the two germline ends. The CDR3 bases are TGTGCCATCAGTGAGTCGGGGACTAATGAAAAACTGTTTTTT. It encodes CAISESGTNEKLFF.

The J gene is TRBJ1-2, the V gene TRBV4-1; D is ambiguous. The CDR3 spans 17 residues. Germline V gives CDR1 MGHRA, CDR2 YSYEKL. The V end was cut by 0 bases, the J end by 7 bases, with 21 bases between. The CDR3 loop is CASSQEPVDLYSFGYTF. For the CDR3, the DNA is TGCGCCAGCAGCCAAGAACCGGTCGACCTATACTCTTTTGGCTACACCTTC.